Following are 10 T cell receptor beta chains from one sample sequenced in a study of CD8 T cells in ankylosing spondylitis. Study-wide points: Characteristic, it appeared, of ankylosing spondylitis blood was a TCR beta motif of fewer than 10 highly homologous variants.

TCRdb independently ran MiXCR on the 5' RACE reads; one entry per CDR3 protein. The sample records some 200,000 distinct CDR3 sequences, roughly 6.6% being singletons. What these receptors recognize is not known. Material: blood, either unsorted or a sorted T cell fraction (not recorded which). These receptor sequences come from a male donor with ankylosing spondylitis.

This clonotype has ten or more counts. The genes are TRBV9 and TRBJ2-7; D is possibly TRBD1 (5 bases). CDR3 size: 13 residues. V lost 4 bases and J 3 bases, leaving 11 bases between the germline ends. CDR1 and CDR2 (germline): SGDLS, YYNGEE. The CDR3 loop reads CASSPYQGYEQYF. The CDR3 bases are TGTGCCAGCAGCCCATACCAGGGCTACGAGCAGTACTTC. Full variable domain (rest looked up from reference TRBV9 and TRBJ2-7): DSGVTQTPKHLITATGQRVTLRCSPRSGDLSVYWYQQSLDQGLQFLIQYYNGEERAKGNILERFSAQQFPDLHSELNLSSLELGDSALYFCASSPYQGYEQYFGPGTRLTVT.

V is TRBV4-3 and J is TRBJ2-1, with D maybe TRBD2 (6 bases). Germline CDR1 reads LGHNA; CDR2 reads YSLEER. V was clipped by 0 bases and J by 4 bases, with 16 bases between them. The length of the CDR3 is 17 residues. The CDR3 loop reads CASSQEPATRGYNEQFF. As DNA, the CDR3 is TGCGCCAGCAGCCAAGAGCCTGCGACTAGGGGATACAATGAGCAGTTCTTC.

This clonotype was picked up a small number of times. The V call is TRBV10-3, the J call TRBJ2-1, with a weak D call TRBD2 (5 bases). The CDR3 is 14 residues long. Germline V gene sequence: CDR1 ENHRY, CDR2 SYGVKD. The V gene lost 3 bases and the J gene lost 7 bases, with 13 bases spanning the gap. CDR3 coding DNA: TGTGCCATCAGTGATCCTGGGGAGAAGAATGAGCAGTTCTTC. Translation: CAISDPGEKNEQFF.

This clonotype was seen many times. This chain connects TRBV6-6 to TRBJ2-7; D remains ambiguous. Trimming took 2 bases from V and 7 from J, leaving 6 bases between them. Looked up from germline, CDR1 is MNHNY and CDR2 is SVGAGI (reference sequence). This CDR3 is 11 amino acids long. Written as DNA, the CDR3 is TGTGCCAGCAGTTACGGGCGGGAGCAGTACTTC. Its translation: CASSYGREQYF.

This clonotype appeared many times. The chain has TRBV6-2 or TRBV6-3 and TRBJ2-7; 7 bases align to TRBD2. This CDR3 has 13 amino acids. CDR1 and CDR2 (germline): MNHEY, SVGEGT. The ends lost 6 bases at V and 5 bases at J; junction bases unmatched: 7. The CDR3 loop is CASRLSGAHEQYF. The CDR3 coding sequence is TGTGCCAGCAGGCTGAGCGGGGCCCACGAGCAGTACTTC.

This clonotype has just a few counts. This chain uses TRBV20-1 with TRBJ1-1; D possibly corresponds to TRBD1 (5 bases). CDR1 and CDR2 from the germline V gene are DFQATT and SNEGSKA (reference sequence). V was cut by 5 bases and J by 3 bases, with 22 bases left in between. There are 16 residues in the CDR3. The CDR3 reads CSARGGSSGIYTEAFF. Written as DNA, the CDR3 is TGCAGTGCTCGCGGGGGGTCTAGTGGTATTTACACTGAAGCTTTCTTT.

This clonotype showed up just a few times. CDR3 in amino acids: CASSTPWTGFRTDTQYF. The CDR3 DNA reads as TGTGCCAGCAGCACACCCTGGACAGGATTCCGCACAGATACGCAGTATTTT. This rearrangement joins TRBV12-3 or TRBV12-4 to TRBJ2-3, with 7 nucleotides matching TRBD1. CDR3 length: 17 residues. V lost 6 bases and J lost 1; bases outside the gene matches: 13.

The V call is TRBV15, the J call TRBJ1-1; D possibly corresponds to TRBD1 (6 bases). CDR1 is LNHNV and CDR2 is YYDKDF in the germline V gene (reference sequence). There are 12 residues in the CDR3. V shed 8 bases and J shed 4 bases, with 11 bases lying between them. The CDR3 region is CATGGLATEAFF. CDR3 coding DNA: TGTGCCACCGGGGGGCTGGCCACTGAAGCTTTCTTT.

This clonotype was counted at least ten times. The chain has TRBV9 and TRBJ1-1; TRBD1 is a possible D gene (5 bases). The ends were cut back, 3 bases at V and 1 base at J, with 7 bases in the middle. CDR3 length equals 13 residues. Germline V CDR1 and CDR2: SGDLS, YYNGEE. The CDR3 DNA reads TGTGCCAGCAGCGCGGGACGGAACACTGAAGCTTTCTTT. As protein: CASSAGRNTEAFF. Variable domain in full (rest from reference TRBV9 and TRBJ1-1): DSGVTQTPKHLITATGQRVTLRCSPRSGDLSVYWYQQSLDQGLQFLIQYYNGEERAKGNILERFSAQQFPDLHSELNLSSLELGDSALYFCASSAGRNTEAFFGQGTRLTVV.

In its sample, this clonotype was seen a few times. The CDR3 bases are TGTGCCAGCAGCTTAGAGCGGGACCAGTACGAGCAGTACTTC. Translating it yields CASSLERDQYEQYF. The rearrangement joins TRBV7-8 to TRBJ2-7; 7 bases match TRBD2. V was clipped by 1 base and J by 4 bases; unmatched bases: 4. Germline V gives CDR1 SGHVS, CDR2 FQNEAQ. CDR3 length: 14 residues.